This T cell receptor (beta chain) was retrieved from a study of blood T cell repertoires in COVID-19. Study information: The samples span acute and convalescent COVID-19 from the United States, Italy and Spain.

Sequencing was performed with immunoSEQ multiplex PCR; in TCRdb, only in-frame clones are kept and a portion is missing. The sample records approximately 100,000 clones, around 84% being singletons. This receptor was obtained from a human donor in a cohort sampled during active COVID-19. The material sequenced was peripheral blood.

DNA for the CDR3: TGTGCCAGCAGCCCCGGACTAGCGGGGGGGTTTGGGGAGACCCAGTACTTC. Encoded protein: CASSPGLAGGFGETQYF. The chain joins TRBV7-6 to TRBJ2-5; 15 bases are a match to TRBD2. The CDR3 is 17 residues long. The V gene end was trimmed by 5 bases and the J gene end by 5 bases; junction bases not matched to a gene: 9. Germline CDR1 reads SGHVS; CDR2 reads FNYEAQ.